This T cell receptor beta chain was recorded in a study of shared clonotypes between healthy human individuals. The CDR3 is 11 amino acids. Germline loops: CDR1 MNHNY, CDR2 SVGAGI (reference sequence). The V and J ends lost 5 bases and 9 bases, in that order; junction bases with no gene match: 1. The data were produced by immunoSEQ multiplex PCR, yet TCRdb's version contains in-frame clones alone and is incomplete. The sample lists roughly 850,000 clones; roughly 96% were seen once. CD45RO-negative cells were positively selected for CCR7, leaving out terminally differentiated effector memory CD45RA+ cells.

This chain links TRBV6-6 with TRBJ2-1; 7 positions agree with TRBD2. The sequenced sample consisted of naive CD8+ T cells sorted from blood. This clonotype originated in a man aged 25 to 45 in good health. CDR3 DNA sequence: TGTGCCAGCAGTGGGGGGGTTGAGCAGTTCTTC. This translates into CASSGGVEQFF.